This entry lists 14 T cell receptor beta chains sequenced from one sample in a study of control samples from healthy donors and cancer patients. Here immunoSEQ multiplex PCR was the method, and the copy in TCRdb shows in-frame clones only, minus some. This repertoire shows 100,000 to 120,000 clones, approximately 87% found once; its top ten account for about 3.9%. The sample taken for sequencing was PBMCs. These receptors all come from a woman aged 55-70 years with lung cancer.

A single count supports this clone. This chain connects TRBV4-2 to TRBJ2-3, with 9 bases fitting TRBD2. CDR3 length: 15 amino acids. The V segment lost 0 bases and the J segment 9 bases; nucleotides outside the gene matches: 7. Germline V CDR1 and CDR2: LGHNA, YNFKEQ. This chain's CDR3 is CASSQDLSGRPTQYF. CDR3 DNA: TGTGCCAGCAGCCAAGATCTGAGCGGGAGGCCCACGCAGTATTTT.

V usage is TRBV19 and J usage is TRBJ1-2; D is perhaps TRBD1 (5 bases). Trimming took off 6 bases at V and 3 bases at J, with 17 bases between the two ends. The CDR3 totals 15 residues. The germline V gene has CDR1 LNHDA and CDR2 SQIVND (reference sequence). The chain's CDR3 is CASRMGLRRDYGYTF. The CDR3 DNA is TGTGCCAGTAGGATGGGGCTCAGGCGCGACTATGGCTACACCTTC.

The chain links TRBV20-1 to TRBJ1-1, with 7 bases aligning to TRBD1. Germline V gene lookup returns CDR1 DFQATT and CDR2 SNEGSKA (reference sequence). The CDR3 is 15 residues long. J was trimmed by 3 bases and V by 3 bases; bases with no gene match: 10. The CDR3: CSASPPGQSYTEAFF. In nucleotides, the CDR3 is TGCAGTGCTAGTCCCCCGGGACAGTCCTACACTGAAGCTTTCTTT.

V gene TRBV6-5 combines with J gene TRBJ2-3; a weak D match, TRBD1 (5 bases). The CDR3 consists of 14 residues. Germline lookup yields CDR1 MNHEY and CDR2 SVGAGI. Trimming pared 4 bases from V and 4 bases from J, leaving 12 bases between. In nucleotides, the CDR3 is TGTGCCAGCAGTTTTCGGCAGGGCCCAGATACGCAGTATTTT. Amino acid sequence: CASSFRQGPDTQYF.

As DNA, the CDR3 is TGTGCCAGCAGTGAAGGGGGGTGGGAGCAGTTCTTC. Protein product: CASSEGGWEQFF. The V call is TRBV6-1, the J call TRBJ2-1; D is possibly TRBD1 or TRBD2 (5 bases each). The V and J ends lost 1 base and 10 bases respectively, with 8 bases between them. The CDR3 runs to 12 residues. Germline V gene data show CDR1 as MNHNS and CDR2 as SASEGT.

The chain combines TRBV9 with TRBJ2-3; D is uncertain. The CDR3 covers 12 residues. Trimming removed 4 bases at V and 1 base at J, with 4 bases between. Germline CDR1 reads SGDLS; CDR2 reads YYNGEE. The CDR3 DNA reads TGTGCCAGCAGCCCTCGCACAGATACGCAGTATTTT. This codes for CASSPRTDTQYF. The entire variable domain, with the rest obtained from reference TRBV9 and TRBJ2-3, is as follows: DSGVTQTPKHLITATGQRVTLRCSPRSGDLSVYWYQQSLDQGLQFLIQYYNGEERAKGNILERFSAQQFPDLHSELNLSSLELGDSALYFCASSPRTDTQYFGPGTRLTVL.

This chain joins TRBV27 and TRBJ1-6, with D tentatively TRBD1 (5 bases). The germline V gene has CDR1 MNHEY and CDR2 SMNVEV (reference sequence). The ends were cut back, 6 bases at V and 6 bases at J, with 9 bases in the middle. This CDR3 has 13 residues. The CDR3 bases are TGTGCCAGCAGATTGGGACGTAATTCACCCCTCCACTTT. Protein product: CASRLGRNSPLHF.

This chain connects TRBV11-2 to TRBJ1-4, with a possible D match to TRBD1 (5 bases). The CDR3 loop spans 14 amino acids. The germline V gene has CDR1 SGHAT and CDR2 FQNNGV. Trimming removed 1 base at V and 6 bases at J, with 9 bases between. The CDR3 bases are TGTGCCAGCAGCTTAGCAGGGTGGGATGAAAAACTGTTTTTT. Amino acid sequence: CASSLAGWDEKLFF.

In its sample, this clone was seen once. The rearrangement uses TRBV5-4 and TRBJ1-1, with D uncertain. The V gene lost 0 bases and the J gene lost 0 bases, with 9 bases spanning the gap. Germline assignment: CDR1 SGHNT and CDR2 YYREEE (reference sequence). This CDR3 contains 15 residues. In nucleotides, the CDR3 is TGTGCCAGCAGCTTGGTATCCGATTTGAACACTGAAGCTTTCTTT. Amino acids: CASSLVSDLNTEAFF. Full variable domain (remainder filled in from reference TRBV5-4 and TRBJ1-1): ETGVTQSPTHLIKTRGQQVTLRCSSQSGHNTVSWYQQALGQGPQFIFQYYREEENGRGNFPPRFSGLQFPNYSSELNVNALELDDSALYLCASSLVSDLNTEAFFGQGTRLTVV.

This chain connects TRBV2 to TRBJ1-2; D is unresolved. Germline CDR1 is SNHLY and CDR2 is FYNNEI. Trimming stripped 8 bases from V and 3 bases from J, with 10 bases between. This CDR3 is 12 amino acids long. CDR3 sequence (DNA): TGTGCCAGCTCGGAATTGGACTATGGCTACACCTTC. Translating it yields CASSELDYGYTF. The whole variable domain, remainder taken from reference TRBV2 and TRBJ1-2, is EPEVTQTPSHQVTQMGQEVILRCVPISNHLYFYWYRQILGQKVEFLVSFYNNEISEKSEIFDDQFSVERPDGSNFTLKIRSTKLEDSAMYFCASSELDYGYTFGSGTRLTVV.

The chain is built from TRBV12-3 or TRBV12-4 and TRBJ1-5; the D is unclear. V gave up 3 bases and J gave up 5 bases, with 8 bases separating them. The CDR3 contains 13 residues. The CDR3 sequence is CASSFTPDQPQHF. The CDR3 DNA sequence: TGTGCCAGCAGTTTTACCCCCGATCAGCCCCAGCATTTT.

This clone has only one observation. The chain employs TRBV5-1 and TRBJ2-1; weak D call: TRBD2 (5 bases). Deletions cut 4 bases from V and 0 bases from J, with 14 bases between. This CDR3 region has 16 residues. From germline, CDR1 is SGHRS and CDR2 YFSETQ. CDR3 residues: CASSLPGLRSYNEQFF. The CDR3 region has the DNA TGCGCCAGCAGCCTACCTGGACTGCGCTCCTACAATGAGCAGTTCTTC.

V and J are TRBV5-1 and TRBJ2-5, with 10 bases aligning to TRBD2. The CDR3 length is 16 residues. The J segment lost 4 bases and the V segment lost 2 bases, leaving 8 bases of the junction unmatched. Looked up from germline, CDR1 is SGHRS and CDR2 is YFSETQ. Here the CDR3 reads CASSFGTSVLVETQYF. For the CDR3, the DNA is TGCGCCAGCAGCTTCGGGACTAGCGTTTTAGTAGAGACCCAGTACTTC. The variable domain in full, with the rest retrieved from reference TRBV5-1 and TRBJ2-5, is KAGVTQTPRYLIKTRGQQVTLSCSPISGHRSVSWYQQTPGQGLQFLFEYFSETQRNKGNFPGRFSGRQFSNSRSEMNVSTLELGDSALYLCASSFGTSVLVETQYFGPGTRLLVL.

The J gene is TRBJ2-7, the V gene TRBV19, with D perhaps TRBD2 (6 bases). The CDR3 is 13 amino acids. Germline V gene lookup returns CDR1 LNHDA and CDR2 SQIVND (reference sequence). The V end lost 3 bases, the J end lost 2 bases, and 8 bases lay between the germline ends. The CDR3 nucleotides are TGTGCCAGTAGTATGGGACTGGCCTACGAGCAGTACTTC. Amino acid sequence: CASSMGLAYEQYF.